This entry is about one T cell receptor (beta chain). Its antigen is unidentified. As every portion of the isolated RNA was reverse transcribed, the sequencing read expressed TCRB transcripts. The data were produced by immunoSEQ multiplex PCR, yet TCRdb's version contains in-frame clones alone and is incomplete. The sample includes hundreds of thousands of clones, less than 20% of them seen just once. The CDR3 extends over 18 amino acids. With 3 bases removed from V and 0 bases from J, the gap between germline ends came to 19 bases. CDR1 and CDR2 (germline): LGHNA, YSLEER. The sample comes from a study of beta chain features in type 1 diabetes. Study-level points and caveats: Overrepresentation of cells with high TCR expression could result from cDNA sequencing. Healthy donors had naive, central memory and Treg TCRB repertoires that appeared less similar than those seen among patients. VDJ junctions sequenced from type 1 diabetes patients showed fewer insertions and more deletions. In all four CD4+ subsets, TCRB CDR3 length was significantly, moderately reduced in type 1 diabetes.

The TCR originated in a man aged 18 to 30 in good health. The chain links TRBV4-3 to TRBJ2-3; D unclear. The sample was naive CD4+ T cells from blood. CDR3 sequence (DNA): TGCGCCAGCAGCCAGTACCCCGGAGTCACAACTAGCACAGATACGCAGTATTTT. It yields the protein CASSQYPGVTTSTDTQYF.